This T cell receptor beta chain is from a study of response to subunit inactivated influenza vaccine. Study-level points and caveats: It was suggested by the authors that few new T cells are recruited by each seasonal influenza vaccination.

The CDR3 runs to 19 residues. CDR1 MDHEN and CDR2 SYDVKM come from the germline V gene. V lost 5 bases and J 2 bases, leaving 25 bases between the germline ends. MiXCR was run by TCRdb on the RT-PCR reads, yielding one entry per CDR3 protein. This table holds around 500,000 distinct CDR3 sequences, over 9.5% found once. About this clonotype: Its specificity is not known.

The clonotype was recovered from a man aged 45-65 years who received an inactivated influenza vaccine. This specimen was PBMCs from blood, taken about 6 weeks after vaccination. The chain uses TRBV28 and TRBJ1-5, with unresolved D. CDR3 DNA: TGTGCCAGCAGTCCCTCGGCTCTTAGGGCAGTGCGTGGCAATCAGCCCCAGCATTTT. Its protein product is CASSPSALRAVRGNQPQHF.